The clone carrying this T cell receptor beta chain was seen a handful of times. Antigen specificity is unknown. TCR beta CDR3 regions were amplified from RNA transcripts. The library came from an HTBI-primed first-round RT-PCR and a second-round multiplex PCR. One entry per CDR3 protein results from TCRdb running MiXCR on the multiplex PCR reads. The table records 650,000 to 800,000 distinct CDR3 sequences, 35% to 50% of them present only once. Trimming took 6 bases from V and 0 from J; bases not matched to a gene: 14. The CDR3 contains 19 residues. This specimen belongs to a study of Graves' ophthalmopathy and Graves' hyperthyroidism. Diagnosis relied on clinical symptoms, serum thyroxine, TRAb, thyroid ultrasound and orbital computed tomography. The PBMCs originated from around 11 ml of fresh peripheral blood. Study-wide points: Among expanded thyroid clonotypes above 0.001 frequency, most also occurred in blood. Progression of ophthalmopathy was predicted by the model with less than 71% sensitivity and 72.22% specificity.

This clonotype was obtained from an adult man with Graves' ophthalmopathy. The chain is built from TRBV12-3 or TRBV12-4 and TRBJ1-4, with TRBD1 matching 9 bases. Sequenced material: peripheral blood. The DNA of the CDR3 is TGTGCCAGCAGACCGAACAGGGGGCGATCGTTTGCAACTAATGAAAAACTGTTTTTT. Protein product: CASRPNRGRSFATNEKLFF.